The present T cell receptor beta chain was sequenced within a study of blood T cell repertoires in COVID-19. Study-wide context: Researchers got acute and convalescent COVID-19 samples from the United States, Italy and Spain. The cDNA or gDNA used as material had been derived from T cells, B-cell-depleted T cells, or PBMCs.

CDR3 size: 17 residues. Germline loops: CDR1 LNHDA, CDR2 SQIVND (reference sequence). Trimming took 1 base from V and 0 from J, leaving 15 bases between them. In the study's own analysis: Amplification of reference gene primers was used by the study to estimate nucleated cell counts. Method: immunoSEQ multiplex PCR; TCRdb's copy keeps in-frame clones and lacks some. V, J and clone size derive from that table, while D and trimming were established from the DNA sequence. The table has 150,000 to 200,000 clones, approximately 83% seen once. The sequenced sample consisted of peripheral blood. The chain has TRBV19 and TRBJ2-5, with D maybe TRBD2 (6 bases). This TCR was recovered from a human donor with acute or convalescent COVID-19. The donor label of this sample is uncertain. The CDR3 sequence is CASSIAGRGPDQETQYF. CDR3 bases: TGTGCCAGTAGTATAGCCGGGCGGGGCCCAGACCAAGAGACCCAGTACTTC.